This TCR beta chain is drawn from a study of radiation and T cells in renal cell carcinoma. Whole-study context: Nephrectomy followed 15 Gy stereotactic body radiation by 4 weeks. General study results and limits: From baseline, blood top tumor clonotypes peaked at 2 weeks post-radiation. No pretreatment tumor biopsies were available for baseline clonotypes.

The V gene end was trimmed by 8 bases and the J gene end by 6 bases; junction bases not matched to a gene: 18. The CDR3 is 17 residues long. Looked up from germline, CDR1 is MNHEY and CDR2 is SMNVEV (reference sequence). This sample's time point: baseline pretreatment blood. The treatment: 15 Gy SBRT to primary tumor, nephrectomy 4 weeks later. The tumor was a clear cell renal cell carcinoma. Sequencing was performed with immunoSEQ multiplex PCR; in TCRdb, only in-frame clones are kept and a portion is missing. The sample includes 100,000 to 150,000 clones, around 84% of them seen just once. A remark on this clone: Its matching antigen is unknown.

Material: blood, obtained from a patient whose treatment included radiotherapy and nephrectomy. The chain recombines TRBV27 with TRBJ2-3; 9 bases are shared with TRBD1. The clonotype comes from a woman between 55 and 75 years old with renal cell carcinoma. The CDR3 reads CASRQLINRGHMDTQYF. The CDR3 DNA reads TGTGCCAGCCGGCAACTAATAAACAGGGGGCATATGGATACGCAGTATTTT.